These 10 T cell receptor beta chains share one sample of origin, sequenced in a study of blood T cell repertoires in COVID-19. TCRdb's copy holds only in-frame clones and misses some; the assay was immunoSEQ multiplex PCR. The sample gives hundreds of thousands of clones, 88% of which show up once; around 2% is in the top ten. The sample comprised PBMCs or T cells enriched from blood (not recorded which). Every receptor here comes from a woman aged 60-75 years in a cohort exposed to, infected with or recovered from COVID-19 (not recorded which).

The chain combines TRBV28 with TRBJ1-1; unclear D gene. The V end was cut by 5 bases, the J end by 2 bases, with 12 bases between. The CDR3 sequence is 14 residues long. Germline V lookup: CDR1 MDHEN, CDR2 SYDVKM. CDR3 sequence: CASSPLRTNTEAFF. CDR3 DNA sequence: TGTGCCAGCAGTCCCCTAAGGACTAACACTGAAGCTTTCTTT.

J is TRBJ2-2 and V is TRBV9; 10 positions match TRBD2. The germline V gene has CDR1 SGDLS and CDR2 YYNGEE. V shed 1 base and J 4 bases; nucleotides not matched to a gene: 4. CDR3 length: 16 amino acids. Written as DNA, the CDR3 is TGTGCCAGCAGCGTAACTAGCGGGAAAAGCACCGGGGAGCTGTTTTTT. Its translation is CASSVTSGKSTGELFF.

The chain links TRBV6-1 to TRBJ1-4; perhaps TRBD1 as D (6 bases). CDR1 and CDR2 from the germline V gene are MNHNS and SASEGT. This CDR3 has 13 residues. V lost 3 bases and J lost 4, with 6 bases in between. CDR3 residues: CASSDRGNEKLFF. CDR3 coding DNA: TGTGCCAGCAGTGACAGGGGTAATGAAAAACTGTTTTTT.

The chain combines TRBV6-2 or TRBV6-3 with TRBJ2-7; tentatively, D is TRBD2 (6 bases). This CDR3 spans 15 amino acids. Trimming cost V 0 bases and J 6 bases, with 15 bases left between them. Germline V gene lookup returns CDR1 MNHEY and CDR2 SVGEGT. This CDR3 reads CASSYSTGGLGEQYF. CDR3 in DNA: TGTGCCAGCAGTTACTCTACCGGGGGTCTGGGCGAGCAGTACTTC.

The rearrangement links TRBV29-1 to TRBJ2-7; maybe TRBD1 (6 bases). The germline V gene has CDR1 SQVTM and CDR2 ANQGSEA. Trimming stripped 4 bases from V and 2 bases from J, with 9 bases between. The CDR3 runs to 12 residues. In DNA form, the CDR3 reads TGCAGCGTTGTTGGACAGACCTACGAGCAGTACTTC. This sequence encodes CSVVGQTYEQYF.

This chain links TRBV28 with TRBJ1-2, with 9 bases that match TRBD1. Germline CDR1 is MDHEN and CDR2 is SYDVKM. V lost 5 bases and J lost 2; bases outside the gene matches: 3. The CDR3 runs 14 residues. The CDR3: CASSVDRGNYGYTF. CDR3 DNA: TGTGCCAGCAGTGTTGACAGGGGGAACTATGGCTACACCTTC.

V gene TRBV9 combines with J gene TRBJ2-1; 8 bases map to TRBD2. This CDR3 is built from 17 residues. In germline, CDR1 is SGDLS, CDR2 YYNGEE. Unmatched junction bases numbered 10, after V lost 0 bases and J lost 5 bases. CDR3 coding DNA: TGTGCCAGCAGCGTAGAAGCGGGAGTGTATGGGGACAATGAGCAGTTCTTC. This gives the protein CASSVEAGVYGDNEQFF.

The J gene is TRBJ2-1, the V gene TRBV6-2 or TRBV6-3, with D perhaps TRBD2 (6 bases). Looked up from germline, CDR1 is MNHEY and CDR2 is SVGEGT. The V and J ends lost 2 bases and 12 bases respectively, with 17 bases between them. CDR3 length: 14 residues. The CDR3 DNA reads as TGTGCCAGCAGTTACGGTGGGGGGATAGGCGTGCAGTTCTTC. This gives the protein CASSYGGGIGVQFF.

The CDR3: CASSLSSGNQPQHF. The CDR3 DNA is TGTGCCAGCAGTCTTAGTTCAGGGAATCAGCCCCAGCATTTT. J is TRBJ1-5 and V is TRBV2; D perhaps matches TRBD1 (5 bases). The CDR3 contains 14 residues. Trimming shortened V by 5 bases and J by 4 bases, and 12 bases separated the two germline ends. Germline V lookup: CDR1 SNHLY, CDR2 FYNNEI.

The V gene is TRBV9, the J gene TRBJ2-7; a possible D gene is TRBD2 (6 bases). The CDR3 extends over 14 amino acids. V lost 4 bases, J lost 2 bases, and 13 bases lay in between. CDR1 and CDR2 from the germline V gene are SGDLS and YYNGEE. The CDR3 DNA reads as TGTGCCAGCAGCCCACGGGGGAGTCCCTACGAGCAGTACTTC. It is translated as CASSPRGSPYEQYF.